One sample yielded the 27 T cell receptor beta chains listed below, sequenced in a study of blood T cell repertoires in COVID-19. Only in-frame clones appear in the TCRdb table, and some are missing; sequencing was by immunoSEQ multiplex PCR. This sample has fewer than 500,000 clones, with approximately 90% found just once. Material for sequencing was PBMCs or T cells enriched from blood (not recorded which). The receptors here all came from a young woman with acute COVID-19.

As concerns this clone: Other DNA sequences from this sample encode an identical CDR3 as well. The chain uses TRBV27 and TRBJ2-7, with 9 positions matching TRBD1. Trimming removed 2 bases from V and 4 bases from J; junction bases left unmatched: 3. Germline CDR1 and CDR2: MNHEY and SMNVEV (reference sequence). The CDR3 runs 14 residues. The CDR3 is CASSLGTGSYEQYF. DNA for the CDR3: TGTGCCAGCAGTTTAGGGACAGGGAGTTACGAGCAGTACTTC.

V gene TRBV7-2 combines with J gene TRBJ2-7; D might be TRBD2 (7 bases). Germline CDR1 and CDR2: SGHTA and FQGNSA. V lost 0 bases to trimming and J lost 2 bases, with 11 bases between them. CDR3 length: 15 residues. The CDR3 DNA sequence: TGTGCCAGCAGCTTAGCGAAGGGGGGGGCCTACGAGCAGTACTTC. This encodes CASSLAKGGAYEQYF.

V gene TRBV5-1 combines with J gene TRBJ2-5; 8 bases map to TRBD1. CDR1 is SGHRS and CDR2 is YFSETQ in the germline V gene. CDR3 length: 15 residues. V shed 3 bases, J shed 3 bases, and the junction held 7 bases outside the gene matches. This CDR3 is CASSSHTGGEETQYF. CDR3 nucleotides: TGCGCCAGCAGCTCCCACACAGGGGGAGAAGAGACCCAGTACTTC. The full variable domain, rest sourced from reference TRBV5-1 and TRBJ2-5, is KAGVTQTPRYLIKTRGQQVTLSCSPISGHRSVSWYQQTPGQGLQFLFEYFSETQRNKGNFPGRFSGRQFSNSRSEMNVSTLELGDSALYLCASSSHTGGEETQYFGPGTRLLVL.

The chain uses TRBV7-2 and TRBJ1-6; TRBD1 agrees at 12 bases. The CDR3 extends over 18 amino acids. Germline V gene lookup returns CDR1 SGHTA and CDR2 FQGNSA. Losses at the gene ends were 2 bases for V and 10 bases for J; bases not matched to a gene: 12. CDR3 sequence reads: CASSLYVGTGGRGSPLHF. The DNA of the CDR3 is TGTGCCAGCAGCTTATACGTCGGGACAGGGGGCCGGGGGTCACCCCTCCACTTT.

The chain links TRBV20-1 to TRBJ1-2; D gene uncertain. V lost 7 bases and J 3 bases, leaving 6 bases between the germline ends. Germline loops: CDR1 DFQATT, CDR2 SNEGSKA (reference sequence). CDR3 length: 10 residues. The CDR3 DNA reads as TGCAGTGGGGGAGACTATGGCTACACCTTC. Translation gives CSGGDYGYTF.

V is TRBV10-3 and J is TRBJ1-1, with 10 bases matching TRBD1. Per germline, CDR1 ENHRY and CDR2 SYGVKD. The CDR3 length is 15 residues. V shed 4 bases and J 3 bases; nucleotides not matched to a gene: 5. The DNA for the CDR3 is TGTGCCATCAGTGGCCGGGACAGGGGAGACACTGAAGCTTTCTTT. This gives the protein CAISGRDRGDTEAFF.

The rearrangement uses TRBV5-1 and TRBJ2-7, with 10 nucleotides matching TRBD1. The CDR3 spans 15 residues. Germline V gives CDR1 SGHRS, CDR2 YFSETQ. The V and J ends lost 7 bases and 2 bases, in that order; junction bases with no gene match: 9. The CDR3 region has the DNA TGCGCCAGCGGCCCCGGGACAGGGGTTACCTACGAGCAGTACTTC. Translation gives CASGPGTGVTYEQYF. Using reference TRBV5-1 and TRBJ2-7 for the parts outside the CDR3, the full variable domain is KAGVTQTPRYLIKTRGQQVTLSCSPISGHRSVSWYQQTPGQGLQFLFEYFSETQRNKGNFPGRFSGRQFSNSRSEMNVSTLELGDSALYLCASGPGTGVTYEQYFGPGTRLTVT.

This clone turned up a few times. The gene calls are TRBV30 and TRBJ1-6; possible D gene TRBD1, 5 bases. V lost 5 bases, J lost 5 bases, and 7 bases lay in between. Germline V gene lookup returns CDR1 GTSNPN and CDR2 SVGIG (reference sequence). The CDR3 consists of 12 residues. The CDR3 reads CAWATDNSPLHF. CDR3 DNA sequence: TGTGCCTGGGCGACAGATAATTCACCCCTCCACTTT.

The rearrangement joins TRBV7-6 to TRBJ2-3; 13 nucleotides line up with TRBD2. CDR3 length equals 17 residues. J lost 2 bases, V lost 4 bases, and 6 bases had no gene match. Germline CDR1 is SGHVS and CDR2 is FNYEAQ. CDR3 in DNA: TGTGCCAGCAGCTCCTCCGGGACTAGCGGGGTCACAGATACGCAGTATTTT. Translating it yields CASSSSGTSGVTDTQYF.

The chain couples TRBV7-2 to TRBJ2-7, with D maybe TRBD1 (6 bases). V lost 1 base and J 6 bases, leaving 13 bases between the germline ends. The CDR3 runs 14 residues. Germline V gene data show CDR1 as SGHTA and CDR2 as FQGNSA. CDR3 loop: CASSLGGQGSEQYF. CDR3 nucleotides: TGTGCCAGCAGCTTAGGGGGGCAGGGATCCGAGCAGTACTTC. The whole variable domain, remainder taken from reference TRBV7-2 and TRBJ2-7, is GAGVSQSPSNKVTEKGKDVELRCDPISGHTALYWYRQSLGQGLEFLIYFQGNSAPDKSGLPSDRFSAERTGGSVSTLTIQRTQQEDSAVYLCASSLGGQGSEQYFGPGTRLTVT.

As to this clone: Other DNA sequences in this specimen translate into the identical CDR3. This chain uses TRBV6-5 with TRBJ1-3; TRBD1 is a possible D gene (5 bases). The ends were cut back, 3 bases at V and 1 base at J, with 7 bases in the middle. This CDR3 is 14 amino acids long. Per germline, CDR1 MNHEY and CDR2 SVGAGI. The CDR3, as DNA: TGTGCCAGCAGTTATCAGGGATCTGGAAACACCATATATTTT. It translates to CASSYQGSGNTIYF.

The chain is built from TRBV5-1 and TRBJ1-2; the D gene is possibly TRBD1 (6 bases). Trimming stripped 4 bases from V and 6 bases from J, with 19 bases between. Germline V CDR1 and CDR2: SGHRS, YFSETQ. This CDR3 region has 15 residues. CDR3 region: CASSIPRGGENGYTF. The CDR3 DNA is TGCGCCAGCAGCATTCCTAGGGGGGGCGAGAATGGCTACACCTTC.

Only one count was recorded for this clone. The gene calls are TRBV6-5 and TRBJ1-2, with D hard to call. Trimming removed 5 bases from V and 10 bases from J, with 11 bases in between. The germline V gene has CDR1 MNHEY and CDR2 SVGAGI. This CDR3 is 11 amino acids long. The DNA for the CDR3 is TGTGCCAGCAGTAACGACTGGGTCTACACCTTC. The encoded protein is CASSNDWVYTF.

The chain has TRBV7-9 and TRBJ2-5; TRBD1 might be the D (5 bases). The CDR3 loop spans 13 amino acids. The germline V gene has CDR1 SEHNR and CDR2 FQNEAQ (reference sequence). Trimming pared 5 bases from V and 5 bases from J, leaving 12 bases between. The CDR3 DNA sequence: TGTGCCAGCAGCCCACCGAACAGGGAGACCCAGTACTTC. It translates to CASSPPNRETQYF. Based on the CDR3 plus reference TRBV7-9 and TRBJ2-5, the full variable domain is DTGVSQNPRHKITKRGQNVTFRCDPISEHNRLYWYRQTLGQGPEFLTYFQNEAQLEKSRLLSDRFSAERPKGSFSTLEIQRTEQGDSAMYLCASSPPNRETQYFGPGTRLLVL.

The chain employs TRBV6-4 and TRBJ2-2; TRBD1 aligns across 9 bases. With 3 bases clipped from V and 3 bases from J, the junction kept 5 bases outside the gene matches. There are 16 residues in the CDR3. Germline V gives CDR1 MRHNA, CDR2 SNTAGT. The CDR3 protein is CASSEITGGDTGELFF. In DNA, the CDR3 is TGTGCCAGCAGTGAGATAACAGGGGGCGACACCGGGGAGCTGTTTTTT.

Here the CDR3 reads CASSYPGDNSPLHF. As DNA, the CDR3 is TGTGCCAGCAGTTACCCCGGGGATAATTCACCCCTCCACTTT. The chain has TRBV6-6 and TRBJ1-6; D not certain. V shed 2 bases and J shed 5 bases, with 7 bases lying between them. This CDR3 has 14 amino acids. Germline V gene lookup returns CDR1 MNHNY and CDR2 SVGAGI (reference sequence).

J is TRBJ1-2 and V is TRBV2; possibly TRBD1 for D (6 bases). The V gene's germline CDR1 is SNHLY and CDR2 FYNNEI. V was pared by 8 bases and J by 4 bases, with 14 bases between. CDR3 size: 13 residues. The CDR3 coding sequence is TGTGCCAGCCGGGACATCGACGTCTATGGCTACACCTTC. Translation gives CASRDIDVYGYTF.

The chain recombines TRBV3-1 (or the pseudogene TRBV3-2) with TRBJ2-2, with D unresolved. From germline, CDR1 is LGHDT and CDR2 YNNKEL (reference sequence). The germline V and J ends were trimmed by 4 bases and 5 bases, with 11 bases remaining between them. This CDR3 comprises 14 residues. The chain's CDR3 is CASSPRLGTGELFF. The CDR3 coding sequence is TGTGCCAGCAGCCCGAGGTTAGGAACCGGGGAGCTGTTTTTT.

This clone was seen just once. The chain is built from TRBV3-1 (or the pseudogene TRBV3-2) and TRBJ2-1; 9 bases line up with TRBD2. Trimming removed 6 bases from V and 0 bases from J; junction bases left unmatched: 3. The CDR3 has 15 amino acids. Germline loops: CDR1 LGHDT, CDR2 YNNKEL (reference sequence). The CDR3 DNA follows: TGTGCCAGCAGGCCGACTAGCGGCTCCTACAATGAGCAGTTCTTC. Its protein is CASRPTSGSYNEQFF.

This clone was observed once. V gene TRBV14 combines with J gene TRBJ2-7; 10 bases align to TRBD1. Germline trimming cut 4 bases from V and 3 bases from J; bases unmatched to any gene: 6. Germline CDR1 SGHDN, CDR2 FVKESK. This CDR3 is built from 15 residues. The CDR3: CASSPLRDRGYEQYF. The DNA for the CDR3 is TGTGCCAGCAGCCCCCTCCGGGACAGGGGCTACGAGCAGTACTTC. The full variable domain, completed using reference TRBV14 and TRBJ2-7, is EAGVTQFPSHSVIEKGQTVTLRCDPISGHDNLYWYRRVMGKEIKFLLHFVKESKQDESGMPNNRFLAERTGGTYSTLKVQPAELEDSGVYFCASSPLRDRGYEQYFGPGTRLTVT.

The chain has TRBV4-3 and TRBJ2-3, with TRBD2 matching over 11 bases. This CDR3 contains 16 residues. J gave up 6 bases and V 4 bases, and 9 bases lay outside the gene matches. The germline gives CDR1 LGHNA, CDR2 YSLEER. The CDR3 region has the DNA TGCGCCAGCAGCCTGCGGACTAGCGGGTGGGGGGATACGCAGTATTTT. This codes for CASSLRTSGWGDTQYF.

This chain connects TRBV28 to TRBJ1-4; TRBD1 matches 8 bases. The V gene's germline CDR1 is MDHEN and CDR2 SYDVKM. The V and J ends lost 6 bases and 3 bases, in that order; junction bases with no gene match: 3. The CDR3 is 14 residues long. CDR3 bases: TGTGCCAGCAGAACAGGGGGGGCTAATGAAAAACTGTTTTTT. Its translation: CASRTGGANEKLFF.

The chain links TRBV18 to TRBJ1-6; no clear D gene. This CDR3 is 15 amino acids long. Germline-derived CDR1 and CDR2 are KGHSH and LQKENI. V was pared by 3 bases and J by 7 bases, with 13 bases between. The CDR3 loop is CASSPPGGVNSPLHF. The CDR3 DNA reads TGTGCCAGCTCACCCCCTGGCGGGGTAAATTCACCCCTCCACTTT.

This chain links TRBV4-1 with TRBJ1-6; possible D gene TRBD1, 5 bases. This CDR3 has 16 amino acids. V was shortened by 0 bases and J by 8 bases, with 14 bases between the two germline ends. Germline V gene sequence: CDR1 MGHRA, CDR2 YSYEKL. CDR3 in DNA: TGCGCCAGCAGCCAAGAACCAACAGGCATTGATTCACCCCTCCACTTT. It yields the protein CASSQEPTGIDSPLHF.

The chain combines TRBV10-2 with TRBJ2-3; TRBD2 matches at 7 bases. This CDR3 comprises 15 residues. CDR1 and CDR2 (germline): WSHSY, SAAADI. V was pared by 2 bases and J by 2 bases, with 4 bases of the junction left unmatched. CDR3 sequence: CASSEAGAYTDTQYF. Written as DNA, the CDR3 is TGCGCCAGCAGTGAGGCGGGAGCCTACACAGATACGCAGTATTTT.

The chain joins TRBV15 to TRBJ2-5; 8 nucleotides agree with TRBD2. The V gene's germline CDR1 is LNHNV and CDR2 YYDKDF (reference sequence). CDR3 size: 18 residues. V dropped 1 base and J dropped 7; count of bases not matched to a gene: 17. CDR3 nucleotides: TGTGCCACCAGCAGAGGGGATGGCGGGAGGTCGAGGGGTGGGACCCAGTACTTC. Translating gives CATSRGDGGRSRGGTQYF.

CDR3 residues: CASSPWPGQGYEQYF. The CDR3 DNA is TGTGCCAGCTCACCGTGGCCGGGACAGGGATACGAGCAGTACTTC. This rearrangement joins TRBV18 to TRBJ2-7, with 9 bases fitting TRBD1. This CDR3 contains 15 residues. CDR1 KGHSH and CDR2 LQKENI come from the germline V gene. V shed 3 bases, J shed 4 bases, and the junction held 7 bases outside the gene matches.